The next 27 T cell receptor beta chains were all read from a single sample in a study of response to subunit inactivated influenza vaccine. MiXCR was run by TCRdb on the RT-PCR reads, yielding one entry per CDR3 protein. The sample shows about 540,000 distinct CDR3 sequences, around 25% of them seen only once. These data are also associated with another study on T cells expressing NK-cell markers. That paper notes: UMI-tagged 5'RACE template switching yielded the TCR beta cDNA.

Source: CD4+ T cells sorted from PBMCs, taken about 11 days after vaccination. These receptors were collected from a man aged 50 to 60 who received an inactivated influenza vaccine.

This clonotype occurred a few times. Given the absence of the conserved phenylalanine or tryptophan at the CDR3 end, a read error is likely. The DNA is omitted, as the CDR3 cannot be located on it reliably, and the CDR3 follows TCRdb's listing. V gene TRBV5-1 combines with J gene TRBJ1-5; no check of the table's D call, TRBD1, against the DNA was made. The length of the CDR3 is 9 amino acids, counting both ends. Germline V gene data show CDR1 as SGHRS and CDR2 as YFSETQ. CDR3 in amino acids: CASSPPLWI.

In this sample, this clonotype turned up a few times. The chain has TRBV6-2 or TRBV6-3 and TRBJ1-5; TRBD1 matches 11 bases. CDR3 size: 16 residues. Germline trimming cut 6 bases from V and 4 bases from J; bases unmatched to any gene: 8. The V gene's germline CDR1 is MNHEY and CDR2 SVGEGT. CDR3 bases: TGTGCCAGCAGGTCCCCGGGACAGGGGGGGAATCAGCCCCAGCATTTT. Translation: CASRSPGQGGNQPQHF.

This clonotype was counted a few times. The chain has TRBV19 and TRBJ1-2, with a possible D match to TRBD1 (6 bases). The length of the CDR3 is 13 residues. Germline V gene sequence: CDR1 LNHDA, CDR2 SQIVND (reference sequence). V lost 7 bases to trimming and J lost 4 bases, with 13 bases between them. CDR3 protein: CASTPGAIYGYTF. DNA of the CDR3: TGTGCCAGTACCCCAGGGGCAATCTATGGCTACACCTTC. Complete variable domain (other parts from reference TRBV19 and TRBJ1-2): DGGITQSPKYLFRKEGQNVTLSCEQNLNHDAMYWYRQDPGQGLRLIYYSQIVNDFQKGDIAEGYSVSREKKESFPLTVTSAQKNPTAFYLCASTPGAIYGYTFGSGTRLTVV.

The J gene is TRBJ2-1, the V gene TRBV19, with D possibly matching TRBD2 (5 bases). V was trimmed by 6 bases and J by 0 bases, leaving 12 bases between them. This CDR3 is 15 amino acids long. Germline CDR1 LNHDA, CDR2 SQIVND (reference sequence). CDR3: CASSQTMSSYNEQFF. CDR3 coding DNA: TGTGCCAGTAGCCAGACTATGAGCTCCTACAATGAGCAGTTCTTC.

The chain combines TRBV20-1 with TRBJ2-3; 7 positions match TRBD1. Germline CDR1 and CDR2: DFQATT and SNEGSKA (reference sequence). V dropped 0 bases and J dropped 2; count of bases not matched to a gene: 5. The CDR3 covers 15 residues. The CDR3 sequence is CSARDRTGYTDTQYF. In nucleotides, the CDR3 is TGCAGTGCTAGAGATAGGACAGGTTACACAGATACGCAGTATTTT.

This clonotype was seen more than once but under ten times. This chain connects TRBV4-3 to TRBJ2-7; 9 bases line up with TRBD1. Germline V gives CDR1 LGHNA, CDR2 YSLEER. The CDR3 loop spans 15 amino acids. The V gene end was trimmed by 1 base and the J gene end by 3 bases; junction bases not matched to a gene: 4. The CDR3 loop is CASSQATGGNYEQYF. CDR3 DNA sequence: TGCGCCAGCAGCCAAGCGACAGGGGGAAACTACGAGCAGTACTTC.

This sequence joins TRBV19 and TRBJ2-1, with 7 bases lining up with TRBD1. Per the germline V gene, CDR1 is LNHDA and CDR2 is SQIVND (reference sequence). Trimming removed 6 bases from V and 9 bases from J; junction bases left unmatched: 17. The CDR3 is 16 residues long. The CDR3 sequence: CASSLMWTGSSFEQFF. As DNA, the CDR3 is TGTGCCAGTAGCCTCATGTGGACAGGTTCGAGTTTTGAGCAGTTCTTC.

The CDR3 here is CASSPDRGGRGYTF. The CDR3 DNA reads as TGTGCCAGCAGTCCAGACAGGGGGGGTCGCGGCTACACCTTC. The rearrangement uses TRBV2 and TRBJ1-2, with 9 bases lining up with TRBD1. Unmatched junction bases numbered 9, after V lost 5 bases and J lost 8 bases. The CDR3 is 14 residues long. In germline, CDR1 is SNHLY, CDR2 FYNNEI.

In DNA, the CDR3 is TGTGCCAGCAGTTACGCTAGCGGGGGGACGAGCTCCTACAATGAGCAGTTCTTC. Translating gives CASSYASGGTSSYNEQFF. The chain couples TRBV6-5 to TRBJ2-1; TRBD2 matches at 11 bases. Trimming cost V 2 bases and J 0 bases; bases outside gene matches: 6. The CDR3 extends over 18 amino acids. The germline V gene encodes CDR1 MNHEY and CDR2 SVGAGI.

This clonotype was recorded a few times. The chain uses TRBV11-2 and TRBJ1-6, with D perhaps TRBD1 (5 bases). The CDR3 is made up of 14 amino acids. The V and J ends lost 5 bases and 8 bases respectively, with 13 bases between them. Germline V gene data show CDR1 as SGHAT and CDR2 as FQNNGV. CDR3 bases: TGTGCCAGCAGCCGAGCGGGGGAGTATTCACCCCTCCACTTT. Translating gives CASSRAGEYSPLHF.

This chain joins TRBV20-1 and TRBJ1-4; D is unclear. This CDR3 has 12 amino acids. V was trimmed by 0 bases and J by 8 bases, leaving 7 bases between them. Germline assignment: CDR1 DFQATT and CDR2 SNEGSKA (reference sequence). For the CDR3, the DNA is TGCAGTGCTAGAGATAGAGGAGAAAAACTGTTTTTT. It specifies CSARDRGEKLFF.

V and J are TRBV3-1 and TRBJ1-2; D might be TRBD1 (6 bases). CDR3 size: 17 residues. Germline CDR1 is LGHDT and CDR2 is YNNKEL (reference sequence). Trimming took 7 bases from V and 0 from J, leaving 21 bases between them. CDR3 amino acids: CASTQGGQARSNYGYTF. CDR3 coding DNA: TGTGCCAGCACACAAGGGGGTCAGGCCCGTTCTAACTATGGCTACACCTTC.

This clonotype was observed a few times. V and J are TRBV7-9 and TRBJ2-1; D gene ambiguous. The CDR3 loop spans 14 amino acids. Germline V gene sequence: CDR1 SEHNR, CDR2 FQNEAQ (reference sequence). Trimming removed 5 bases at V and 6 bases at J, with 14 bases between. CDR3 protein: CASSPSGWANEQFF. The CDR3 DNA follows: TGTGCCAGCAGCCCCTCGGGCTGGGCCAATGAGCAGTTCTTC.

J is TRBJ2-6 and V is TRBV20-1; D is uncertain. Germline lookup yields CDR1 DFQATT and CDR2 SNEGSKA (reference sequence). The CDR3 totals 13 residues. Trimming took 5 bases from V and 1 from J, leaving 6 bases between them. Written as DNA, the CDR3 is TGCAGTGCTCCTACTTCTGGGGCCAACGTCCTGACTTTC. This encodes CSAPTSGANVLTF.

CDR3 protein: CASSLTMADTQYF. The CDR3 DNA sequence: TGTGCCAGCAGCTTAACAATGGCAGATACGCAGTATTTT. The chain couples TRBV7-3 to TRBJ2-3; D call uncertain. CDR1 and CDR2 (germline): SGHTA, FQGTGA. Trimming took 0 bases from V and 4 from J, leaving 5 bases between them. This CDR3 is 13 amino acids long.

In its sample, this clonotype was seen a few times. The chain couples TRBV12-3 or TRBV12-4 to TRBJ2-5; TRBD1 matches at 11 bases. The CDR3 is made up of 14 amino acids. V gave up 10 bases and J gave up 6 bases; unmatched junction bases: 10. The CDR3 DNA follows: TGTGCCACCAATACTGGACAGGGGGCGAAGACCCAGTACTTC. Encoded protein: CATNTGQGAKTQYF.

This clonotype has only a few counts. The chain couples TRBV29-1 to TRBJ2-1, with TRBD2 matching 7 bases. There are 14 residues in the CDR3. V was clipped by 4 bases and J by 8 bases; unmatched bases: 11. CDR1 and CDR2 (germline): SQVTM, ANQGSEA. The CDR3 DNA reads as TGCAGCGTTGGTGGGCAGGGAGGGTTCGATGAGCAGTTCTTC. As protein: CSVGGQGGFDEQFF.

The gene calls are TRBV11-2 and TRBJ2-7; 10 bases are a match to TRBD2. V shed 1 base, J shed 3 bases, and the junction held 3 bases outside the gene matches. Germline V gene data show CDR1 as SGHAT and CDR2 as FQNNGV. The CDR3 totals 15 residues. CDR3 DNA sequence: TGTGCCAGCAGCTTAGGACTAGCGGGTTTCTACGAGCAGTACTTC. Encoded protein: CASSLGLAGFYEQYF.

In this sample, this clonotype turned up a few times. The J gene is TRBJ2-4, the V gene TRBV2; maybe TRBD1 (5 bases). The V end lost 6 bases, the J end lost 4 bases, and 13 bases lay between the germline ends. Germline assignment: CDR1 SNHLY and CDR2 FYNNEI. The CDR3 is made up of 14 amino acids. For the CDR3, the DNA is TGTGCCAGCAGCGAGACAGCCTCTAAAAACATTCAGTACTTC. It translates to CASSETASKNIQYF.

In this sample, this clonotype turned up a few times. The V gene is TRBV2, the J gene TRBJ2-1; no clear D gene. This CDR3 comprises 12 residues. V dropped 5 bases and J dropped 3 bases, with 5 bases sitting between them. CDR1 and CDR2 (germline): SNHLY, FYNNEI. The CDR3 DNA sequence: TGTGCCAGCAGTAGGGACTACAATGAGCAGTTCTTC. Protein product: CASSRDYNEQFF.

This chain joins TRBV11-2 and TRBJ2-1; 7 bases line up with TRBD2. The J segment lost 7 bases and the V segment lost 5 bases, leaving 8 bases of the junction unmatched. Germline V gives CDR1 SGHAT, CDR2 FQNNGV. CDR3 length equals 14 residues. The CDR3 DNA sequence: TGTGCCAGCAGCCGGGAGGCCAAAGGGAATGAGCAGTTCTTC. Translation: CASSREAKGNEQFF.

The chain couples TRBV19 to TRBJ1-5; 9 bases match TRBD1. Germline loops: CDR1 LNHDA, CDR2 SQIVND (reference sequence). The junction had 7 bases not matched to a gene; V was cut back by 9 bases and J by 1 base. The CDR3 has 15 residues. This CDR3 is CASSTGGWSNQPQHF. CDR3 coding DNA: TGTGCCAGCTCAACAGGGGGCTGGAGCAATCAGCCCCAGCATTTT.

The chain links TRBV10-3 to TRBJ1-3; D unresolved. V gave up 2 bases and J gave up 2 bases, with 10 bases separating them. CDR3 length: 15 residues. The V gene's germline CDR1 is ENHRY and CDR2 SYGVKD. The CDR3 spells CAISEKAAAGNTIYF. The DNA of the CDR3 is TGTGCCATCAGTGAGAAGGCAGCAGCTGGAAACACCATATATTTT.

Many counts were recorded for this clonotype. The chain carries TRBV18 and TRBJ1-3; D may be TRBD1 (5 bases). Germline V gene data show CDR1 as KGHSH and CDR2 as LQKENI. Trimming stripped 6 bases from V and 3 bases from J, with 15 bases between. This CDR3 contains 15 residues. CDR3 sequence: CASSPDSSIGNTIYF. The CDR3 DNA sequence: TGTGCCAGCTCCCCTGACAGCTCCATTGGAAACACCATATATTTT.

This clonotype was counted only a few times. The chain combines TRBV7-8 with TRBJ2-7; weak D call: TRBD2 (6 bases). CDR1 and CDR2 from the germline V gene are SGHVS and FQNEAQ. The CDR3 has 15 residues. Trimming stripped 0 bases from V and 6 bases from J, with 15 bases between. The CDR3: CASSLAWREITEQYF. The CDR3 DNA reads TGTGCCAGCAGCTTAGCCTGGCGGGAAATAACCGAGCAGTACTTC.

The table lists this clonotype with a few counts. This chain connects TRBV4-3 to TRBJ2-7; tentatively, D is TRBD1 or TRBD2 (5 bases each). Trimming left V 1 base short and J 1 base short, with 11 bases between. CDR1 and CDR2 (germline): LGHNA, YSLEER. CDR3 size: 15 residues. The DNA for the CDR3 is TGCGCCAGCAGCCAAGCCCGGGACCCTTCCTACGAGCAGTACTTC. It encodes CASSQARDPSYEQYF.

The V and J genes are TRBV12-3 or TRBV12-4 and TRBJ2-3; D call uncertain. The CDR3 consists of 17 residues. V lost 5 bases, J lost 0 bases, and 18 bases lay in between. This chain's CDR3 is CASSPLQYASSTDTQYF. The CDR3 region has the DNA TGTGCCAGCAGTCCTTTACAGTATGCATCTAGCACAGATACGCAGTATTTT.